This TCR beta chain was obtained from a study of blood T cells in healthy people across ages. A sample-barcoded 5' primer and a J-beta primer mix were used in a second PCR of about 6 to 12 cycles. TCRdb passed the 5' RACE reads through MiXCR, listing each CDR3 protein once. The repertoire consists of around 690,000 distinct CDR3 sequences, with 58% occurring once and the leading ten covering over 35%. This CDR3 has 15 amino acids. With 5 bases clipped from V and 1 base from J, the junction kept 7 bases outside the gene matches. Sequenced material: blood. This chain joins TRBV12-3 or TRBV12-4 and TRBJ2-5, with 7 bases identical to TRBD1. The receptor was derived from a man in his sixties in good health. The CDR3 reads CASSRRTGIQETQYF. The CDR3 DNA sequence: TGTGCCAGCAGTCGTCGGACAGGCATCCAAGAGACCCAGTACTTC.